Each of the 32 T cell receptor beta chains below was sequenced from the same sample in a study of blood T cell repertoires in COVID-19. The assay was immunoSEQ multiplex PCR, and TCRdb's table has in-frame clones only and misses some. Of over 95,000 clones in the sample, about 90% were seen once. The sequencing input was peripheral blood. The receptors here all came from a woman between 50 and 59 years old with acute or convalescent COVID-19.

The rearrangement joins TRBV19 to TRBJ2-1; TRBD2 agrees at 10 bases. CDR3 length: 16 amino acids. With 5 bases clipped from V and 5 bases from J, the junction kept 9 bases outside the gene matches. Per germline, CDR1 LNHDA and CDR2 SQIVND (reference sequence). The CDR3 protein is CASSLVAGGRNNEQFF. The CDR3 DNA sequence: TGTGCCAGTAGTCTCGTAGCGGGGGGCCGTAACAATGAGCAGTTCTTC.

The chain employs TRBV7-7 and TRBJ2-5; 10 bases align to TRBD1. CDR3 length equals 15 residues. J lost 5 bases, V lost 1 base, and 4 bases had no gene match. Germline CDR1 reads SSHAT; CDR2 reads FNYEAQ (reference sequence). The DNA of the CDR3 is TGTGCCAGCAGCTTAGGACAGGGGGCGCGTGAGACCCAGTACTTC. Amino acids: CASSLGQGARETQYF. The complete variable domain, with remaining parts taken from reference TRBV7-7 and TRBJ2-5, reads GAGVSQSPRYKVTKRGQDVTLRCDPISSHATLYWYQQALGQGPEFLTYFNYEAQPDKSGLPSDRFSAERPEGSISTLTIQRTEQRDSAMYRCASSLGQGARETQYFGPGTRLLVL.

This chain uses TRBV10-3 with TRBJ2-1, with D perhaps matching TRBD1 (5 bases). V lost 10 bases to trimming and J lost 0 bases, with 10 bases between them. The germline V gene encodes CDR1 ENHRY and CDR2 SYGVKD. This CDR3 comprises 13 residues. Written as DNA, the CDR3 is TGTGCCAGTACAGGTATCTCCTACAATGAGCAGTTCTTC. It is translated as CASTGISYNEQFF.

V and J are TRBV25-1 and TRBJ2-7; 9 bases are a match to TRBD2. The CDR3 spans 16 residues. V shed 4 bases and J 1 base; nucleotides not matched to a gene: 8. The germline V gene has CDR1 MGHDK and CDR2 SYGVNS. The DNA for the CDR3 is TGTGCCAGCAGTGCCTTGGGCGGGGGGGCTTCCTACGAGCAGTACTTC. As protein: CASSALGGGASYEQYF.

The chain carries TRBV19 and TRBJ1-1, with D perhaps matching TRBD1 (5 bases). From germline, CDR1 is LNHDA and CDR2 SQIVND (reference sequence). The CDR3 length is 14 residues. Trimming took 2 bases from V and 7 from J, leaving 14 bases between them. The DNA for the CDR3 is TGTGCCAGTAGTATAACAGGAGGAGGGAGTGAAGCTTTCTTT. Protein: CASSITGGGSEAFF.

CDR3 in amino acids: CAISEPDRGGLYEQYF. The DNA of the CDR3 is TGTGCCATCAGTGAGCCGGACAGGGGGGGTCTATACGAGCAGTACTTC. The chain is built from TRBV10-3 and TRBJ2-7; 10 bases match TRBD1. The length of the CDR3 is 16 residues. The V gene end was trimmed by 2 bases and the J gene end by 4 bases; junction bases not matched to a gene: 8. Germline loops: CDR1 ENHRY, CDR2 SYGVKD.

The CDR3 region has the DNA TGTGCCAGCTCACCGCTAGCGGGGGGCTACAATGAGCAGTTCTTC. Translating it yields CASSPLAGGYNEQFF. The chain uses TRBV18 and TRBJ2-1; 11 bases fit TRBD2. Germline CDR1 and CDR2: KGHSH and LQKENI. CDR3 length: 15 amino acids. Losses at the gene ends were 3 bases for V and 3 bases for J; bases not matched to a gene: 1.

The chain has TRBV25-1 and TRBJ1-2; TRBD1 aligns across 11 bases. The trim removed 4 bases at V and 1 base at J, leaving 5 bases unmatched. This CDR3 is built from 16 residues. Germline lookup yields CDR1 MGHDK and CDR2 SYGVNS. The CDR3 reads CASSVDRGRHNYGYTF. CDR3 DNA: TGTGCCAGCAGTGTGGACAGGGGGCGTCATAACTATGGCTACACCTTC.

In DNA form, the CDR3 reads TGTGCCAGCAGTTTACTTATGCCGGGACAGGGGGGGACCCAGTACTTC. This encodes CASSLLMPGQGGTQYF. The V and J genes are TRBV27 and TRBJ2-5; 11 nucleotides match TRBD1. V lost 2 bases, J lost 7 bases, and 9 bases stayed unmatched. The CDR3 runs 16 residues. Germline V CDR1 and CDR2: MNHEY, SMNVEV (reference sequence).

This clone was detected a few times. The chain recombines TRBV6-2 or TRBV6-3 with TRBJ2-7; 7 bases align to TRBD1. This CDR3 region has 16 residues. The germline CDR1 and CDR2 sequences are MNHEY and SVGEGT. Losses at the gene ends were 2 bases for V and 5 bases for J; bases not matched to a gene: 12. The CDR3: CASSYTQGVWDHEQYF. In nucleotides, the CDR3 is TGTGCCAGCAGTTACACGCAGGGGGTATGGGACCACGAGCAGTACTTC.

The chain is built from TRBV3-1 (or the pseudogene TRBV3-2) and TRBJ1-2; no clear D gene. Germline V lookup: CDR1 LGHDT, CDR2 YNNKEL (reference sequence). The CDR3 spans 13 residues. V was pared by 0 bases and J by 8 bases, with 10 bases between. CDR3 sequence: CASSQDSLSGYTF. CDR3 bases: TGTGCCAGCAGCCAAGATAGTCTCTCGGGCTACACCTTC.

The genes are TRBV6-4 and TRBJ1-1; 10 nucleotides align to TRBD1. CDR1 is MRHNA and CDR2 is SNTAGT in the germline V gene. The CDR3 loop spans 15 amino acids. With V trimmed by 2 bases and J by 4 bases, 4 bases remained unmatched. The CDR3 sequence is CASSDRTGGFTEAFF. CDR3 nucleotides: TGTGCCAGCAGTGACCGGACAGGGGGTTTCACTGAAGCTTTCTTT.

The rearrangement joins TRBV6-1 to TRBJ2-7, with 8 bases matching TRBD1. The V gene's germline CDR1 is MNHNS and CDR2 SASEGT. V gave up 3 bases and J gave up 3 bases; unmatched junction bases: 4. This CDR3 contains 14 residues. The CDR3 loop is CASSDRDRRYEQYF. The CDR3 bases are TGTGCCAGCAGTGACCGGGACAGGCGCTACGAGCAGTACTTC.

CDR3: CSVVFSGNTIYF. In nucleotides, the CDR3 is TGCAGCGTTGTCTTCTCTGGAAACACCATATATTTT. The rearrangement links TRBV29-1 to TRBJ1-3, with unresolved D. Germline V gene sequence: CDR1 SQVTM, CDR2 ANQGSEA. This CDR3 is built from 12 residues. V was pared by 4 bases and J by 0 bases, with 4 bases between.

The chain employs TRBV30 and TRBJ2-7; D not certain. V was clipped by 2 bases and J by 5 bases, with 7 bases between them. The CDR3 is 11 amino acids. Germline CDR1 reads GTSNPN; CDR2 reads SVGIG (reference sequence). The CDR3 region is CAWSTPNEQYF. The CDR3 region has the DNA TGTGCCTGGAGTACACCCAACGAGCAGTACTTC.

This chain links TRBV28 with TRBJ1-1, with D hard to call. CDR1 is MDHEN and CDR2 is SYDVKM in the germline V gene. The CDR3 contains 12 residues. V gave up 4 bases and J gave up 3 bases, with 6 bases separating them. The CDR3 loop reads CASSWGDTEAFF. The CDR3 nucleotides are TGTGCCAGCAGTTGGGGAGACACTGAAGCTTTCTTT. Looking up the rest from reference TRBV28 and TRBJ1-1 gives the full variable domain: DVKVTQSSRYLVKRTGEKVFLECVQDMDHENMFWYRQDPGLGLRLIYFSYDVKMKEKGDIPEGYSVSREKKERFSLILESASTNQTSMYLCASSWGDTEAFFGQGTRLTVV.

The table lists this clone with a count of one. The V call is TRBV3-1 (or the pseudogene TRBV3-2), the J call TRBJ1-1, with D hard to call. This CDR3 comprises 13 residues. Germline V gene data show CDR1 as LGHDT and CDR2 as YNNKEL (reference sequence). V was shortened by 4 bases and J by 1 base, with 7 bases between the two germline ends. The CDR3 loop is CASSLNWNTEAFF. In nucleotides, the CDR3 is TGTGCCAGCAGCCTTAACTGGAACACTGAAGCTTTCTTT.

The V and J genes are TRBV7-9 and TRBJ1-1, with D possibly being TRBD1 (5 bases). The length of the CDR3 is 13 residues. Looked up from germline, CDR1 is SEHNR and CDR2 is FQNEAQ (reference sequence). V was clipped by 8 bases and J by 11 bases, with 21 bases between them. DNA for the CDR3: TGTGCCAGCCTTCTGGCAGGGACTGCGGGGGCTTTCTTT. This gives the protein CASLLAGTAGAFF.

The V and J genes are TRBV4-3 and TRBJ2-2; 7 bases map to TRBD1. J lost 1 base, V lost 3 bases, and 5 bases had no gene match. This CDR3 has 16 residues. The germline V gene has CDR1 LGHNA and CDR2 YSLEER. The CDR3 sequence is CASSHDWTGNTGELFF. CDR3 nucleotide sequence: TGCGCCAGCAGCCATGATTGGACAGGGAACACCGGGGAGCTGTTTTTT.

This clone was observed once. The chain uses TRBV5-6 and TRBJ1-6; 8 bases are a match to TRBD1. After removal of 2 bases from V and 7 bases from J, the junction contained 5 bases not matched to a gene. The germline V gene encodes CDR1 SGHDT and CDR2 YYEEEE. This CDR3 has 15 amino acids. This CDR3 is CASSFLDRVNSPLHF. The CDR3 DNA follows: TGTGCCAGCAGCTTTTTGGACAGGGTGAATTCACCCCTCCACTTT.

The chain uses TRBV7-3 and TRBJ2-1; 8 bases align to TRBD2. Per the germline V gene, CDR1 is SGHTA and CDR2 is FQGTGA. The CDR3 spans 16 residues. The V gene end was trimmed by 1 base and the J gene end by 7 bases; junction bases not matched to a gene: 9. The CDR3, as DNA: TGTGCCAGCAGCTTAAGTCTCGCGGGAGGATTAAATGAGCAGTTCTTC. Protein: CASSLSLAGGLNEQFF.

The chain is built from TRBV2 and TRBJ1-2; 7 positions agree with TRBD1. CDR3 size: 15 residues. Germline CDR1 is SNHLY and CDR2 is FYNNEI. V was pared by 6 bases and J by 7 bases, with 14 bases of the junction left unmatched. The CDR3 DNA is TGTGCCAGCAGGACCTTCGAGGGGGCAGGGGGTGGCTACACCTTC. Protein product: CASRTFEGAGGGYTF.

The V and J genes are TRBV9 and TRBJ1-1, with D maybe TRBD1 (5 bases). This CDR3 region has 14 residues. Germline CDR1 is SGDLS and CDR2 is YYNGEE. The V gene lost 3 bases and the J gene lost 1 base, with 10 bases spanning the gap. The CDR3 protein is CASSGTTANTEAFF. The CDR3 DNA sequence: TGTGCCAGCAGCGGGACGACAGCGAACACTGAAGCTTTCTTT.

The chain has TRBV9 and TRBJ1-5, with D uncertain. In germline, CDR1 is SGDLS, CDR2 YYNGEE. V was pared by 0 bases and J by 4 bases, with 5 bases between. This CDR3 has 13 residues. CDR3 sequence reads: CASSVGENQPQHF. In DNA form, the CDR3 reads TGTGCCAGCAGCGTAGGTGAGAATCAGCCCCAGCATTTT.

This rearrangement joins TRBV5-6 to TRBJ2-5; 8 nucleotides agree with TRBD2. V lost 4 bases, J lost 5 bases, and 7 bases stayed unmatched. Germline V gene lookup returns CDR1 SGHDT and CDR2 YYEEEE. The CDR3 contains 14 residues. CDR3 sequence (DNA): TGTGCCAGCAGCGGGGGACTAGGTCACGAGACCCAGTACTTC. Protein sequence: CASSGGLGHETQYF.

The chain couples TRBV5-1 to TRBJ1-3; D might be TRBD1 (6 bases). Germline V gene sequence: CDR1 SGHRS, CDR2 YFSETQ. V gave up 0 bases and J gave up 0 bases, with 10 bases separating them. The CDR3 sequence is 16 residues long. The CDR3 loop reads CASSLGQGNSGNTIYF. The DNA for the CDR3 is TGCGCCAGCAGCTTGGGTCAGGGGAACTCTGGAAACACCATATATTTT.

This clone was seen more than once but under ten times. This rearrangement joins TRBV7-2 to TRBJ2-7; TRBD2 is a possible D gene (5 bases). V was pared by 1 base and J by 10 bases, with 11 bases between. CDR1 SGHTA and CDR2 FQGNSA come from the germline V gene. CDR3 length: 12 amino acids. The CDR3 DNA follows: TGTGCCAGCAGCTTAGGGCCGAGCGGACAGTACTTC. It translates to CASSLGPSGQYF.

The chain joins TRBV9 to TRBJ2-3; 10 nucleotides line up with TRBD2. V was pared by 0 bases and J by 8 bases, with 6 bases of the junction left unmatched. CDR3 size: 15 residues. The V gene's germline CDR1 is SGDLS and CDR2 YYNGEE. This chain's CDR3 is CASSVATSGMTTQYF. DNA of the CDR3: TGTGCCAGCAGCGTAGCTACTAGCGGGATGACTACGCAGTATTTT.

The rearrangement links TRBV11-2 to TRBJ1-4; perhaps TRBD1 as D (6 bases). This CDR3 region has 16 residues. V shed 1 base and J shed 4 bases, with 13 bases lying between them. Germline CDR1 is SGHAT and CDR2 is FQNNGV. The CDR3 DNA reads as TGTGCCAGCAGCTTAGGATCCGGGACACTTAATGAAAAACTGTTTTTT. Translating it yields CASSLGSGTLNEKLFF.

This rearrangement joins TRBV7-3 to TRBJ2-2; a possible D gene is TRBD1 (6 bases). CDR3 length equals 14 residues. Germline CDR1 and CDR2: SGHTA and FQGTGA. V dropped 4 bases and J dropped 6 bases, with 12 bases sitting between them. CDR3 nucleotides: TGTGCCAGCAGCTCGGACAGCTCCTCCGGGGAGCTGTTTTTT. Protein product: CASSSDSSSGELFF.

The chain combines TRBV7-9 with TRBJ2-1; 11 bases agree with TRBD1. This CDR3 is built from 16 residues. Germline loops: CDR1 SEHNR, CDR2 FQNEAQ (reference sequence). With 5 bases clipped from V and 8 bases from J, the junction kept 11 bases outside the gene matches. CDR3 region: CASSLTGTGGDDEQFF. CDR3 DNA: TGTGCCAGCAGCCTTACCGGGACAGGGGGTGACGATGAGCAGTTCTTC.

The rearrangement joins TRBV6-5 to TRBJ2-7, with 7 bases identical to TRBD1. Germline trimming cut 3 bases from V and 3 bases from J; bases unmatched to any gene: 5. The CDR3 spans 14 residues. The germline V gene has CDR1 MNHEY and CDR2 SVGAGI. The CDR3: CASSYSGQVYEQYF. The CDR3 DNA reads TGTGCCAGCAGTTATTCCGGACAGGTCTACGAGCAGTACTTC.